This entry lists 17 T cell receptor beta chains sequenced from one sample in a study of tumor and adjacent non-tumor tissue in lung cancer (dated by TCRdb to about 2018). RNA was extracted from bulk unsorted tissue and checked for quality with a NanoDrop ND-1000 and an Agilent 2100. Library method: multiplex PCR. TCRdb records Illumina HiSeq 2500 as the sequencer. TCRbeta libraries were constructed through three rounds of nested PCR with primers (Table S4) according to protocols modified from ARM-PCR. TCRdb's own reprocessing of the public reads used fastp at Q25 and MiXCR and kept productive beta chains. Entries that share a CDR3 protein sequence are merged under the most common genes and DNA. For this sample the table gives 95,000 to 150,000 distinct CDR3 sequences, of which 66% were detected only once. The ten largest clones capture about 13% of the sample. Sequencing was done on a sample of lung tumor tissue. The receptors stem from a man younger than 45 with non-small cell lung cancer.

About this clonotype itself: A much larger clone lies a single base off, so this may be a read error. CDR3 in amino acids: CASGQLAATFNSPLHF. CDR3 nucleotides: TGCGCCAGCGGCCAATTGGCGGCTACTTTTAATTCACCCCTCCACTTT. The V and J genes are TRBV4-1 and TRBJ1-6; D unresolved. Per germline, CDR1 MGHRA and CDR2 YSYEKL. The CDR3 length is 16 residues.

Comments on this clonotype: This clone may be a read error of a much larger clone one base away. This rearrangement joins TRBV5-6 to TRBJ2-7, with a tentative D call TRBD1 (6 bases). Germline V gene lookup returns CDR1 SGHDT and CDR2 YYEEEE. With 4 bases removed from V and 1 base from J, the gap between germline ends came to 15 bases. This CDR3 comprises 15 residues. CDR3 bases: TGTGCCAGCAGCGACGACTGGGGGCCTTCCTACGAGCAGTACTTC. Translated, it gives CASSDDWGPSYEQYF.

V gene TRBV6-5 combines with J gene TRBJ2-3, with unresolved D. V was shortened by 8 bases and J by 6 bases, with 21 bases between the two germline ends. The CDR3 sequence is 15 residues long. From germline, CDR1 is MNHEY and CDR2 SVGAGI. CDR3 residues: CASCSHSGPTDTQYF. As DNA, the CDR3 is TGTGCCAGCTGTTCCCATTCCGGGCCCACTGATACGCAGTATTTT.

This clonotype was counted ten times or more. The chain employs TRBV20-1 and TRBJ2-1; TRBD2 matches 12 bases. This CDR3 has 14 amino acids. Germline CDR1 reads DFQATT; CDR2 reads SNEGSKA (reference sequence). With V trimmed by 6 bases and J by 8 bases, 8 bases remained unmatched. DNA of the CDR3: TGCAGTGCGGAGACTAGCGGGAGTTACTATGAGCAGTTCTTC. It specifies CSAETSGSYYEQFF.

Comments on this clonotype: Just one base apart from a much larger clone, this may be a read error. The V call is TRBV5-1, the J call TRBJ2-1; perhaps D is TRBD1 or TRBD2 (5 bases each). Germline V gene lookup returns CDR1 SGHRS and CDR2 YFSETQ. This CDR3 is built from 18 residues. CDR3 in amino acids: CASSLGIGAGPSYTEQFF. The DNA of the CDR3 is TGCGCCAGCAGCTTGGGGATTGGGGCGGGTCCATCCTACACTGAGCAGTTCTTC.

This clonotype was found a few times. A much bigger clone sits one base away, suggesting this may be a read error. The rearrangement joins TRBV6-5 to TRBJ2-2; 7 bases fit TRBD2. Per the germline V gene, CDR1 is MNHEY and CDR2 is SVGAGI. Trimming cost V 2 bases and J 1 base; bases outside gene matches: 1. CDR3 length equals 15 residues. This CDR3 is CASSYTGGNTGELFF. For the CDR3, the DNA is TGTGCCAGCAGTTACACGGGGGGGAACACCGGGGAGCTGTTTTTT.

This clonotype was recorded a few times. This could be a read error, since a much larger clone is one nucleotide away. The chain recombines TRBV20-1 with TRBJ2-1, with 7 bases that match TRBD2. V gave up 5 bases and J gave up 1 base; unmatched junction bases: 8. The CDR3 loop spans 15 amino acids. Germline V gives CDR1 DFQATT, CDR2 SNEGSKA (reference sequence). The CDR3 loop is CSAGTCGSSYNEQFF. CDR3 bases: TGCAGTGCTGGGACTTGCGGGAGTTCCTACAATGAGCAGTTCTTC.

Only a few counts were recorded for this clonotype. A much more abundant neighbour one base away suggests this may be a read error. The V and J genes are TRBV6-1 and TRBJ1-2, with no clear D. V was pared by 10 bases and J by 3 bases, with 15 bases between. Germline lookup yields CDR1 MNHNS and CDR2 SASEGT. CDR3 length: 13 residues. The CDR3 nucleotides read TGTGCCAACAGCCTGGTTTGGGACTATGGCTACACCTTC. This encodes CANSLVWDYGYTF.

The genes are TRBV21-1 and TRBJ2-3. TRBV21-1 is a recognized pseudogene. The CDR3 totals 19 residues. DNA of the CDR3: TGTGCCAGCAGCAAAGCGCTCTTTAGAAGGTGTGGTCTCACAGATACGCAGTATTTT. Translating gives CASSKALFRRCGLTDTQYF.

As regards this clonotype: One base away lies a much larger clone, so this may be a sequencing read error. The genes are TRBV6-1 and TRBJ1-5, with unresolved D. V lost 5 bases and J lost 6, with 8 bases in between. The CDR3 sequence is 12 residues long. The germline V gene has CDR1 MNHNS and CDR2 SASEGT. The CDR3 DNA reads TGTGCCAGCAGTAAACTTGGTCAGCCCCAGCATTTT. This encodes CASSKLGQPQHF.

DNA for the CDR3: TGTGCCAGCAGTTCCCGGGACCGAGGGCAGTTCTTC. As protein: CASSSRDRGQFF. This chain joins TRBV5-6 and TRBJ2-1; D is possibly TRBD1 or TRBD2 (5 bases each). Germline values: CDR1 SGHDT, CDR2 YYEEEE. The CDR3 covers 12 residues. The ends were cut back, 5 bases at V and 12 bases at J, with 15 bases in the middle.

As regards this clonotype: A much bigger clone sits one base away, suggesting this may be a read error. The V call is TRBV6-1, the J call TRBJ2-7, with TRBD2 matching over 9 bases. The germline V gene has CDR1 MNHNS and CDR2 SASEGT. The CDR3 extends over 14 amino acids. DNA for the CDR3: TGTGCCAGCTGTGAAGTGATAGCGGGAGACGAGCAGTACTTC. Its protein is CASCEVIAGDEQYF.

As regards this clonotype: Possible read error: a much larger clone is one base away. CDR3 region: CASSQSGIRAGELFF. Written as DNA, the CDR3 is TGCGCCAGCAGCCAGAGCGGGATCAGGGCCGGGGAGCTGTTTTTT. The rearrangement links TRBV4-1 to TRBJ2-2; 7 nucleotides agree with TRBD2. This CDR3 has 15 amino acids. V lost 3 bases and J lost 6; bases outside the gene matches: 7. Germline lookup yields CDR1 MGHRA and CDR2 YSYEKL.

Points on this clonotype: The conserved closing phenylalanine or tryptophan is absent in this CDR3, likely reflecting a read error. The rearrangement uses TRBV20-1 and TRBJ2-7, with 8 bases identical to TRBD1. This CDR3 spans 14 amino acids. Germline-derived CDR1 and CDR2 are DFQATT and SNEGSKA (reference sequence). CDR3 sequence: CSARNDQGAYVQYL. In nucleotides, the CDR3 is TGCAGTGCTAGAAACGATCAGGGGGCTTACGTGCAGTACCTC.

This clonotype appeared a few times. The chain uses TRBV20-1 and TRBJ1-4, with a weak D call TRBD1 (6 bases). The CDR3 has 14 amino acids. The germline gives CDR1 DFQATT, CDR2 SNEGSKA (reference sequence). The germline V and J ends were trimmed by 2 bases and 6 bases, with 13 bases remaining between them. The CDR3 here is CSARQGRVDEKLFF. The CDR3 DNA sequence: TGCAGTGCTAGACAGGGGAGGGTGGATGAAAAACTGTTTTTT.

Comment on this clonotype: A read error may account for a junction end that differs from germline. The rearrangement uses TRBV20-1 and TRBJ2-1, with D uncertain. Germline V gene data show CDR1 as DFQATT and CDR2 as SNEGSKA (reference sequence). The CDR3 consists of 14 residues. The CDR3 sequence: CSAKTVSSYDEQFF. CDR3 bases: TGCAGTGCCAAGACTGTCAGCTCCTACGATGAACAGTTCTTC.

As for this clonotype: A read error may produce the germline difference seen at one junction end. The chain has TRBV12-3 or TRBV12-4 and TRBJ2-7, with 8 bases lining up with TRBD2. This CDR3 is built from 14 residues. The CDR3 loop is CANSTTAGAYEQYF. The CDR3 nucleotides are TGTGCCAACAGTACAACAGCGGGAGCCTACGAGCAGTACTTC.